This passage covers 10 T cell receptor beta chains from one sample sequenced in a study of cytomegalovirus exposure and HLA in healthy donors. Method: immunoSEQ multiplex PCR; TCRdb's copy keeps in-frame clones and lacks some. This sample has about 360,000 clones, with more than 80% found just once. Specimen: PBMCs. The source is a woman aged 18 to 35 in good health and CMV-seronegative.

In DNA, the CDR3 is TGCAGTGCTAGAGATGCCCAGGAGCAGTTCTTC. This translates into CSARDAQEQFF. The gene calls are TRBV20-1 and TRBJ2-1, with D uncertain. The CDR3 spans 11 residues. Germline V gives CDR1 DFQATT, CDR2 SNEGSKA (reference sequence). V was cut by 0 bases and J by 10 bases, with 7 bases left in between.

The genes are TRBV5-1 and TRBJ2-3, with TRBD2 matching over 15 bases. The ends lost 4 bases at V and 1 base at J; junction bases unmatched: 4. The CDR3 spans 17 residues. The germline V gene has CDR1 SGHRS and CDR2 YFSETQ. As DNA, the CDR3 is TGCGCCAGCAGCACGGGACTAGCGGGAGGACGCACAGATACGCAGTATTTT. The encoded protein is CASSTGLAGGRTDTQYF. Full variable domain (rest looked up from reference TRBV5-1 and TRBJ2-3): KAGVTQTPRYLIKTRGQQVTLSCSPISGHRSVSWYQQTPGQGLQFLFEYFSETQRNKGNFPGRFSGRQFSNSRSEMNVSTLELGDSALYLCASSTGLAGGRTDTQYFGPGTRLTVL.

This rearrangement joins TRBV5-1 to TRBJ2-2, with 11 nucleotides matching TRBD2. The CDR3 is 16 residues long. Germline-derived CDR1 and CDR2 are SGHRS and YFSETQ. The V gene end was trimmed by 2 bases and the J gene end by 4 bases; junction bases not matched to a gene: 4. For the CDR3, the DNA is TGCGCCAGCAGCTTATCTAGCGGGAGGACCACCGGGGAGCTGTTTTTT. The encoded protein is CASSLSSGRTTGELFF.

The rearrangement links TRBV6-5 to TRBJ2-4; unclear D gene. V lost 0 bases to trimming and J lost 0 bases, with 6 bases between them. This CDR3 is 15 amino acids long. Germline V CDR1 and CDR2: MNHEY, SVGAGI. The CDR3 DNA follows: TGTGCCAGCAGTTACTCGCGAAGAGCCAAAAACATTCAGTACTTC. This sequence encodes CASSYSRRAKNIQYF.

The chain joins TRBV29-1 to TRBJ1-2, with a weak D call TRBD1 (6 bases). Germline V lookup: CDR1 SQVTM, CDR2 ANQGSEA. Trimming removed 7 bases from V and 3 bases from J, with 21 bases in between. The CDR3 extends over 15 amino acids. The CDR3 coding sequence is TGCAGCGCCACAGGGATTTGGGAGATTGACTATGGCTACACCTTC. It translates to CSATGIWEIDYGYTF.

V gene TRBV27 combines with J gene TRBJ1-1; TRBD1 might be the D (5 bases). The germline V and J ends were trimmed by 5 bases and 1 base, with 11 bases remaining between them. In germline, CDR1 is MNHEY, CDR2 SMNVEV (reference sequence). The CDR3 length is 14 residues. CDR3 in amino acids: CASSPGGANTEAFF. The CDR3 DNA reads TGTGCCAGCAGTCCGGGAGGGGCGAACACTGAAGCTTTCTTT.

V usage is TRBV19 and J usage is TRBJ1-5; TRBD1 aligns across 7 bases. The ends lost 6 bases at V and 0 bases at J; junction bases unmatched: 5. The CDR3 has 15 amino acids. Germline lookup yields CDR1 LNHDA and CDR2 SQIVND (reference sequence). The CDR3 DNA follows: TGTGCCAGTAGGGGACAGATTTATAGCAATCAGCCCCAGCATTTT. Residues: CASRGQIYSNQPQHF.

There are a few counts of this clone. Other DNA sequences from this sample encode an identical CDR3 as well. CDR3 loop: CASIDRGGGNQPQHF. CDR3 coding DNA: TGTGCCAGCATCGACAGGGGTGGAGGCAATCAGCCCCAGCATTTT. V and J are TRBV6-1 and TRBJ1-5; 8 bases match TRBD1. V was pared by 7 bases and J by 2 bases, with 7 bases of the junction left unmatched. The CDR3 consists of 15 residues. Germline V lookup: CDR1 MNHNS, CDR2 SASEGT.

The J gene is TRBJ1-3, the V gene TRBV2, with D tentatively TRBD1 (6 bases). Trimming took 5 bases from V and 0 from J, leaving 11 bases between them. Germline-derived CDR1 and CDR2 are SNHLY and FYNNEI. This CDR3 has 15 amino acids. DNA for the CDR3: TGTGCCAGCAGTACTACAGGGATCTCTGGAAACACCATATATTTT. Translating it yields CASSTTGISGNTIYF. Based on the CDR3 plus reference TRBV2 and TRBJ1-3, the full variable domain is EPEVTQTPSHQVTQMGQEVILRCVPISNHLYFYWYRQILGQKVEFLVSFYNNEISEKSEIFDDQFSVERPDGSNFTLKIRSTKLEDSAMYFCASSTTGISGNTIYFGEGSWLTVV.

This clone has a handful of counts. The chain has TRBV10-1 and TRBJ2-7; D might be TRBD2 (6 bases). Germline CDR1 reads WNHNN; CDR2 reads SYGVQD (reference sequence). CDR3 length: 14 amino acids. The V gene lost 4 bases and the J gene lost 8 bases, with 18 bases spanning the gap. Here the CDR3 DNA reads TGCGCCAGCAGTGGGTCGATCGGGGGTGGTAAGCAGTACTTC. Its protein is CASSGSIGGGKQYF.